The clone carrying this TCR beta chain was seen a few times. The protocol was immunoSEQ multiplex PCR, while the TCRdb copy is restricted to in-frame clones and leaves out a portion. This table has roughly 230,000 clones, roughly 89% appearing once. This sample was included in a study of blood T cell repertoires in COVID-19. Study background: The cDNA or gDNA used as material had been derived from T cells, B-cell-depleted T cells, or PBMCs.

The CDR3 is made up of 16 amino acids. Germline CDR1 is MNHNS and CDR2 is SASEGT. The junction had 5 bases not matched to a gene; V was cut back by 0 bases and J by 1 base. Sequencing used peripheral blood. The genes are TRBV6-1 and TRBJ2-5; 7 bases match TRBD1. This receptor was identified in a middle-aged woman who had recovered from COVID-19. DNA for the CDR3: TGTGCCAGCAGTGAAGCGACAGGGTGGGGCCAAGAGACCCAGTACTTC. This encodes CASSEATGWGQETQYF.